This T cell receptor (beta chain) was identified in a study of metastatic and nonmetastatic thyroid tumors. The V and J ends lost 6 bases and 0 bases respectively, with 5 bases between them. This CDR3 region has 12 residues. Germline CDR1 is MDHEN and CDR2 is SYDVKM. Treatment of any kind had been given to no patient before thyroid surgery. MiXCR reprocessed the PCR reads for TCRdb. The sample consists of 4,700 or so clones, around 23% of them appearing once. Judged by abundance, this clone is medium-sized. The chain couples TRBV28 to TRBJ2-5; D ambiguous. This clonotype originated in a male donor with papillary thyroid cancer or a benign thyroid nodule (not recorded which). Some clones in this sample may be carry-over from other donors' samples. Sequences were obtained from tumor tissue. CDR3: CASSPYQETQYF. In nucleotides, the CDR3 is TGTGCCAGCAGCCCGTACCAAGAGACCCAGTACTTC.